This TCR beta chain emerged from a study of regulatory T cells in long-lasting Graves disease. Sequencing libraries for TCR beta were prepared with iRepertoire HTBI primers and Arm-PCR of CDR3 regions. TCRdb processed the multiplex PCR reads anew with MiXCR; each CDR3 protein has one entry. The sample includes approximately 480,000 distinct CDR3 sequences, about 16% seen only once; the top ten take less than 15%. Germline V gene sequence: CDR1 SNHLY, CDR2 FYNNEI. The CDR3 totals 14 residues. Trimming stripped 8 bases from V and 2 bases from J, with 10 bases between. Indicated time point: newly diagnosed GD, antithyroid drugs for less than 3 months. Making the TCR library involved RNA that had been extracted from PBMCs. This clonotype was seen at least ten times. The same data also contributed to another study, on T cells in Graves' hyperthyroidism and ophthalmopathy. Turning to that study: No progression to ophthalmopathy during 18 months of follow-up defined stable disease. TCR CDR3 regions were first amplified by RT-PCR with HTBI primers.

This receptor was obtained from a man between 40 and 49 years old with Graves disease. The sample was peripheral blood mononuclear cells (PBMCs), taken at new diagnosis, from a patient treated with antithyroid drugs. The chain joins TRBV2 to TRBJ2-6; D remains unclear. The CDR3 DNA sequence: TGTGCCAGCCCCGCGCTCCCTGGGGCCAACGTCCTGACTTTC. Protein: CASPALPGANVLTF.